Listed here are 22 T cell receptor beta chains from one sample, sequenced in a study of prognosis after radiotherapy for stage I lung cancer. TCR beta CDR3 was amplified from genomic DNA by two-round multiplex PCR. TRBV and TRBJ genes each had their own specific primers in first-round PCR. A single record per CDR3 protein comes from TCRdb applying MiXCR to the multiplex PCR reads. The table has 20,000 or so distinct CDR3 sequences, roughly 28% seen once; the top ten hold 22%. Sample: PBMCs, taken before or after stereotactic body radiation therapy (not recorded which). Source of these receptors: a donor at least 50 years old with non-small cell lung cancer.

With respect to this clonotype: Only one base separates this from a far larger clonotype, so it likely reflects a read error. The chain couples TRBV6-1 to TRBJ1-2; TRBD1 aligns across 8 bases. Germline V CDR1 and CDR2: MNHNS, SASEGT. J gave up 0 bases and V 6 bases, and 9 bases lay outside the gene matches. This CDR3 has 16 amino acids. The CDR3 sequence is CASSSGTGLSNYGYTF. The CDR3 DNA sequence: TGTGCCAGCAGCTCAGGGACAGGCTTATCTAACTATGGCTACACCTTC.

This clonotype was seen many times. This rearrangement joins TRBV7-6 to TRBJ1-1; TRBD1 aligns across 10 bases. There are 16 residues in the CDR3. Trimming removed 1 base from V and 5 bases from J; junction bases left unmatched: 7. CDR1 and CDR2 from the germline V gene are SGHVS and FNYEAQ. CDR3 region: CASSLGDRGRGTEAFF. DNA for the CDR3: TGTGCCAGCAGCTTAGGTGACAGGGGGCGTGGGACTGAAGCTTTCTTT.

This clonotype was counted many times. This sequence joins TRBV7-2 and TRBJ1-6; no reliable D call. Germline-derived CDR1 and CDR2 are SGHTA and FQGNSA. This CDR3 spans 14 amino acids. V was pared by 1 base and J by 10 bases, with 11 bases between. The CDR3 sequence is CASSLGAANSPLHF. The CDR3 DNA reads TGTGCCAGCAGCTTAGGGGCGGCCAACTCACCCCTCCACTTT.

This clonotype was seen repeatedly, ten times or more. This sequence joins TRBV11-3 and TRBJ1-1, with a tentative D call TRBD1 (6 bases). Germline lookup yields CDR1 SGHNT and CDR2 YENEEA. CDR3 length: 13 residues. V gave up 5 bases and J gave up 3 bases, with 10 bases separating them. The DNA for the CDR3 is TGTGCCAGCAGCCAACACAGGGACACTGAAGCTTTCTTT. This translates into CASSQHRDTEAFF.

Concerning this clonotype: A far larger clone differs by one base, so this is likely a read error. This chain links TRBV7-2 with TRBJ1-2; D is undetermined. In germline, CDR1 is SGHTA, CDR2 FQGNSA. CDR3 length equals 14 residues. The germline V and J ends were trimmed by 5 bases and 4 bases, with 14 bases remaining between them. CDR3 nucleotide sequence: TGTGCCAGCAGCCAGTACAGCGTACTCTATGGCTACACCTTC. Translated: CASSQYSVLYGYTF.

There are many counts of this clonotype. One end of the junction is discordant with germline, which a read error may explain. The gene calls are TRBV2 and TRBJ2-7; 8 bases align to TRBD2. The V gene's germline CDR1 is SNHLY and CDR2 FYNNEI. CDR3 length equals 14 residues. For the CDR3, the DNA is TGTGCCAGCAGGCGCGGGAGGTCTTCGAGGGAGCAGTGCTTC. Amino acid sequence: CASRRGRSSREQCF.

The rearrangement links TRBV2 to TRBJ2-3; 13 bases agree with TRBD2. V dropped 7 bases and J dropped 5; count of bases not matched to a gene: 3. From germline, CDR1 is SNHLY and CDR2 FYNNEI. The CDR3 is made up of 14 amino acids. The CDR3 here is CASIRLAGGDTQYF. CDR3 bases: TGTGCCAGCATACGACTAGCGGGAGGAGATACGCAGTATTTT.

There are many counts of this clonotype. The chain couples TRBV20-1 to TRBJ1-1, with a weak D call TRBD1 (6 bases). The CDR3 consists of 15 residues. Trimming removed 1 base from V and 3 bases from J, with 15 bases in between. The V gene's germline CDR1 is DFQATT and CDR2 SNEGSKA (reference sequence). The CDR3 reads CSARARTGTYTEAFF. The CDR3 DNA reads TGCAGTGCTAGAGCCCGTACAGGGACATACACTGAAGCTTTCTTT.

Ten or more counts support this clonotype. The chain recombines TRBV6-1 with TRBJ1-4; 8 bases line up with TRBD1. Germline lookup yields CDR1 MNHNS and CDR2 SASEGT. Losses at the gene ends were 5 bases for V and 7 bases for J; bases not matched to a gene: 15. The CDR3 has 17 amino acids. CDR3 in amino acids: CASSLFGQGVSGEKLFF. CDR3 DNA: TGTGCCAGCAGTCTATTTGGACAGGGAGTTTCTGGTGAAAAACTGTTTTTT.

This clonotype was found many times. An end of the junction does not agree with germline; a read error may underlie this. The chain couples TRBV6-1 to TRBJ1-4; D is uncertain. CDR3 length equals 13 residues. CDR1 and CDR2 from the germline V gene are MNHNS and SASEGT. CDR3: CASSEWVSGKKIF. The CDR3 DNA follows: TGTGCCAGCAGTGAATGGGTCTCTGGCAAGAAGATTTTT.

This clonotype was observed many times. The genes are TRBV25-1 and TRBJ1-1, with TRBD1 as a possible D gene (6 bases). This CDR3 comprises 14 residues. Trimming shortened V by 6 bases and J by 4 bases, and 15 bases separated the two germline ends. Per germline, CDR1 MGHDK and CDR2 SYGVNS. The CDR3 spells CASSRTNRVTEAFF. The CDR3 coding sequence is TGTGCCAGCAGCAGGACGAACAGGGTCACTGAAGCTTTCTTT.

The rearrangement uses TRBV20-1 and TRBJ1-5; D perhaps matches TRBD1 (6 bases). There are 15 residues in the CDR3. V gave up 6 bases and J gave up 6 bases, with 21 bases separating them. Germline V lookup: CDR1 DFQATT, CDR2 SNEGSKA (reference sequence). The DNA for the CDR3 is TGCAGTGCAGAACCGGGGGGCTACGGAAGTCAGCCCCAGCATTTT. Amino acids: CSAEPGGYGSQPQHF.

This clonotype was seen only once. The V call is TRBV20-1, the J call TRBJ2-5; 7 positions agree with TRBD1. CDR1 and CDR2 from the germline V gene are DFQATT and SNEGSKA (reference sequence). The CDR3 is 13 residues long. Trimming took 5 bases from V and 5 from J; bases not matched to a gene: 8. CDR3 sequence (DNA): TGCAGTGCTGGAGCCGGACAGGTTGAGACCCAGTACTTC. Translated: CSAGAGQVETQYF.

This clonotype was picked up many times. The J gene is TRBJ2-7, the V gene TRBV10-2; 10 bases are a match to TRBD2. Germline V lookup: CDR1 WSHSY, CDR2 SAAADI. V gave up 2 bases and J gave up 3 bases; unmatched junction bases: 1. The CDR3 contains 14 residues. The CDR3 sequence: CASSEPSGSYEQYF. CDR3 in DNA: TGCGCCAGCAGTGAGCCTAGCGGGAGCTACGAGCAGTACTTC.

This clonotype was picked up many times. This sequence joins TRBV24-1 and TRBJ2-3; TRBD2 matches 9 bases. V gave up 3 bases and J gave up 0 bases; unmatched junction bases: 3. From germline, CDR1 is KGHDR and CDR2 SFDVKD. This CDR3 has 16 residues. CDR3 in amino acids: CATSDGAGGSTDTQYF. The DNA for the CDR3 is TGTGCCACCAGTGATGGTGCGGGAGGGAGCACAGATACGCAGTATTTT.

This clonotype was observed at least ten times. The chain links TRBV5-6 to TRBJ2-7, with TRBD2 matching 9 bases. The CDR3 is 14 residues long. Germline V lookup: CDR1 SGHDT, CDR2 YYEEEE. J gave up 3 bases and V 4 bases, and 5 bases lay outside the gene matches. CDR3 residues: CASSRTSVNYEQYF. The CDR3 coding sequence is TGTGCCAGCAGCCGGACTAGCGTTAACTACGAGCAGTACTTC.

As regards this clonotype: This probably arose from a read error, given a far larger clone one base away. This sequence joins TRBV7-9 and TRBJ2-3; D ambiguous. This CDR3 comprises 11 residues. V was pared by 6 bases and J by 7 bases, with 8 bases between. Germline CDR1 is SEHNR and CDR2 is FQNEAQ (reference sequence). The CDR3, as DNA: TGTGCCAGCAGTGATCCATATACGCAGTATTTT. Translated, it gives CASSDPYTQYF.

This clonotype has at least ten counts. V gene TRBV20-1 combines with J gene TRBJ1-1; the D is unclear. Germline V gives CDR1 DFQATT, CDR2 SNEGSKA (reference sequence). The CDR3 is made up of 12 amino acids. V shed 3 bases and J shed 3 bases, with 8 bases lying between them. Here the CDR3 reads CSARSSDTEAFF. CDR3 nucleotide sequence: TGCAGTGCTAGGAGCTCAGACACTGAAGCTTTCTTT.

This clonotype was seen repeatedly, ten times or more. CDR3 sequence reads: CASSEGAGEAFF. CDR3 in DNA: TGTGCCAGCAGTGAAGGGGCCGGTGAAGCTTTCTTT. J is TRBJ1-1 and V is TRBV2; unclear D gene. Per the germline V gene, CDR1 is SNHLY and CDR2 is FYNNEI. Trimming stripped 1 base from V and 7 bases from J, with 7 bases between. This CDR3 is 12 amino acids long.

This chain uses TRBV20-1 with TRBJ2-7, with 7 bases fitting TRBD1. Germline CDR1 and CDR2: DFQATT and SNEGSKA (reference sequence). V was clipped by 3 bases and J by 7 bases; unmatched bases: 9. This CDR3 region has 13 residues. CDR3 sequence (DNA): TGCAGTGCTAGGATTACAGGGGATGGGGAGCAGTACTTC. Amino acids: CSARITGDGEQYF.

This clonotype has ten or more counts. The chain combines TRBV20-1 with TRBJ2-6; the match to TRBD1 covers 8 bases. This CDR3 is 16 amino acids long. Germline V gene sequence: CDR1 DFQATT, CDR2 SNEGSKA (reference sequence). V lost 6 bases and J lost 0; bases outside the gene matches: 7. Here the CDR3 reads CSASRDRHSGANVLTF. The CDR3 DNA reads as TGCAGTGCCTCGAGGGACAGGCACTCTGGGGCCAACGTCCTGACTTTC.

This clonotype was recorded at least ten times. The chain uses TRBV3-1 and TRBJ2-5, with D maybe TRBD2 (5 bases). The CDR3 consists of 19 residues. V was shortened by 0 bases and J by 5 bases, with 25 bases between the two germline ends. Germline assignment: CDR1 LGHDT and CDR2 YNNKEL (reference sequence). The CDR3 loop reads CASSQEALVEVRVVETQYF. For the CDR3, the DNA is TGTGCCAGCAGCCAAGAAGCCCTGGTAGAGGTGAGGGTGGTGGAGACCCAGTACTTC.